This T cell receptor beta chain was identified during a study of cytomegalovirus exposure and HLA in healthy donors (dated by TCRdb to the late 2010s). For the wider study: An earlier analysis of approximately 640 of the donors reported more than 250 Gb of sequence data and 120 million or so unique TCR beta sequences from some 180 million T cells. An early release covering roughly 640 HLA-typed donors comprised around 300 gigabases of sequencing data and approximately 80 million unique TCR sequences. Of the 398 genotyped donors, 65% to 90% fell in the genetic ancestry cluster associated with self-reported Caucasian donors. The study was designed to test whether signatures of past pathogen exposure could be identified by cataloging public T cell receptors. The study profiled the T cell repertoires of 500 to 800 subjects by immunosequencing and related them to cytomegalovirus serostatus. In addition to the first cohort of 500 to 850 subjects, a separate validation cohort of 120 different subjects was used. High-throughput TCR immunosequencing, statistical association of individual TCRs with disease status, and machine learning were combined to predict cytomegalovirus infection status. A later analysis re-examined previously published TCR beta repertoires from 500 to 700 donors and added high-resolution HLA genotyping to investigate patterns of TCR occurrence. The later analysis used no new phenotypic data to find candidate immune exposures, relying instead on TCR beta sequences and their occurrence across donors. An earlier analysis of several hundred of the donors used high-throughput TCR beta sequencing to judge whether each TCR beta V gene segment behaved as functional or pseudogenic. Alongside the repertoire data, information on donor age, sex, ethnicity and CMV serostatus was compiled. In a later genetic analysis, genome-wide SNP genotypes for about 55% of the roughly 670 donors were used, and that subset was treated as a discovery cohort. All discovery cohort repertoires had been generated on a single sequencing platform. Class I and class II HLA loci were covered by the typing at four-digit resolution. Typing coverage differed by locus: A, B, C, DRB1 and DQB1 were typed in roughly 620-630 donors, DQA1 in approximately 520, DPA1 in 600 to 610, and DPB1 in approximately 450. Because of strong linkage in the cohort, a few DR-DQ haplotypes were treated as single units for association and clustering. Among 398 genotyped donors of the cohort, an average of 235,054 unique TCR beta nucleotide sequences were sequenced per donor, 15% to 20% of them non-productive. Results the study describes overall, beyond this receptor: In a later analysis, around 17,000 TCR beta sequences were associated with specific HLA alleles at a false discovery rate of 0.05. In vitro tests confirmed that a few of the cytomegalovirus-associated TCR beta chains recognize cytomegalovirus antigens. In a later analysis, HLA-associated TCR beta chains showed more clonal expansion and lower generation probabilities than non-associated chains that were equally common. A later analysis reported that several top co-occurrence clusters appeared linked to parvovirus B19, influenza, CMV and Epstein-Barr virus. Linkage disequilibrium might explain the correlated functional status among segregating V segments, but an unknown experimental factor could not be ruled out. The study gave a list of some 150 TCR beta chains associated with cytomegalovirus. In a later analysis, TCR association rates were found to vary across HLA loci, with the most associated TCRs seen for DRB1 alleles and the fewest for HLA-C alleles. The classifier was reported to diagnose cytomegalovirus status with high specificity and sensitivity in both the original and validation cohorts. Because HLA typing was missing for some donors at each locus, association tests included only the typed subset. Most CMV-associated TCR beta chains appeared to be HLA-restricted in a later analysis, and the HLA associations seemed to be driven largely by CMV exposure. Compared with the roughly 710-donor mean, donors in an Asian-associated ancestry cluster had fewer N-insertions in productive TCRs, according to a later genetic analysis. A further reported finding was that TCR beta sequences accurately predicted the HLA-A and HLA-B alleles for most subjects in the first cohort. Because counts were too low, some 17 rarely observed V segments, including chromosome 9 orphons, were excluded from the earlier analysis of roughly 580 of the donors. The only immune exposure information available for the cohort was CMV serostatus. Because the 87-base-pair reads could not distinguish some IMGT-functional V segments, including TRBV6-2 and TRBV6-3, those segments were excluded. Most TCR sequences were observed very rarely across donors, whereas some public TCRs were present in many individuals. Broadly in line with IMGT annotations, most TCR beta V segments showed up in productive rearrangements about 87% or about 30% of the time in an earlier analysis of a few hundred of the donors. Sequencing depth was assumed to be roughly uniform across donors in the presence/absence analyses, though that assumption may not hold. The cohort was sequenced for TCR beta chains only, and without alpha or paired-chain data the features that could be detected were limited. The sequencing pipeline was judged likely to have produced a cluster of highly shared sequence variants as a technical artifact. It was suggested by the authors that the approach could potentially be generalized to other disease states and immunological phenotypes. In a later genetic analysis, a missense DCLRE1C variant was associated with V-gene and J-gene trimming of TCR beta chains, and the association was replicated in an independent cohort. When HLA alleles, especially DR and DQ, strongly co-occurred, attributing TCR associations to individual alleles was difficult.

Notes on this clone: Its antigen has not been determined. Base quality data are lacking; no much larger clone is found one base away.

V loses 1 base at its end and J loses 4 bases; junction bases beyond the gene matches: 4. As encoded in the germline V gene, CDR1 is KGHSH while CDR2 is LQKENI. The CDR3 holds 15 amino acids from the cysteine to the phenylalanine. This entry keeps only the CDR3 DNA: 45 bases, framed from base 1. The cohort comprised 666 healthy bone marrow donors. Cohort members were all nominally healthy when sampled, although unrecorded immune exposures were likely present. The donor was CMV seronegative and was included in the group of hundreds of seronegative cohort members. A peripheral blood sample was provided by each donor, and peripheral blood mononuclear cells were used for TCR beta sequencing. Genomic DNA was extracted from the blood cell samples with the Qiagen DNeasy Blood Extraction Kit. Receptor libraries were prepared by the immunoSEQ multiplex PCR assay. The multiplex PCR relied on a mix of 60 forward primers for TCR Vbeta segments and 13 reverse primers for TCR Jbeta segments. The CDR3 region of rearranged TCR beta genes was amplified from genomic DNA by a multiplex PCR assay. On the Illumina HiSeq System, the amplified TCR beta libraries were sequenced as 87-base-pair reads. Regarding the original processing steps: Across the 500 to 700 repertoires, a later analysis counted 80 million or so unique TCR beta chains, approximately 12 million of which were shared by at least two donors. A nearest-neighbor algorithm error-corrected the raw reads and collapsed the reads into unique sequences, merging closely related sequences to remove PCR and sequencing errors. Alignment of CDR3 sequences to IMGT reference sequences was used to assign V, D and J gene segments. For a sequence to be retained, at least a six-nucleotide match to both a V gene segment and a J gene segment was required. Rearrangements were classified as productive when the CDR3 lacked stop codons and remained in frame with V and J, and all other rearrangements were classified as non-productive. CDR3 was defined according to IMGT convention as the region running from the second conserved V-encoded cysteine to the conserved J-encoded phenylalanine. Sequences without an unambiguous match to a single V gene segment were excluded from the earlier analysis of about 600 of the donors. An earlier analysis of a few hundred of the donors called V segments functional above 56.7% productive rearrangements and segregating when the between-donor standard deviation exceeded 5%. A statistical classification framework was built for diagnosing cytomegalovirus status from the catalog of TCR beta chain sequences. V and J gene assignment, in a later analysis, came from comparing TCR nucleotide sequences with IMGT/GENE-DB human TR gene sequences. Using the TCRdist pipeline, a later analysis assigned CDR3 sequences along with most-parsimonious VDJ recombination scenarios. In a later analysis, each TCR beta chain was defined by its CDR3 amino acid sequence together with its V-gene family, and reads without a unique V-gene family were excluded. A later analysis removed nearly 600 highly shared, low-generation-probability nucleotide sequences to deal with suspected cross-contamination and a sequencing artifact. In a later analysis, a clonal expansion index for each public chain was calculated from normalized within-repertoire ranks of inferred template counts. A later analysis computed generation probabilities with a VDJ recombination model fitted to out-of-frame rearrangements, and checked the results against IGoR. In a later analysis, hypergeometric tests were used to score TCR-TCR, TCR-HLA and TCR-CMV co-occurrence, with a repertoire-size bias correction applied to TCR pairs. False discovery rates were estimated in a later analysis by permuting HLA or CMV assignments 20 times. A later analysis grouped co-occurring TCRs with DBSCAN, adding TCRdist sequence similarity when clustering within HLA-allele-positive subsets. Repertoires with fewer than 30,000 or more than 120,000 public chains, plus five repertoires with anomalous nucleotide sharing, were excluded from co-occurrence clustering. TCRdb carries this immuneACCESS record with in-frame sequences only. Its versions omit some clonotypes, under half of them owing to an unresolved V gene in the studies checked, with the rest unexplained. The V and J calls and clone size were taken over from that table, and D and trimming were inferred from the DNA. The sample yields under 200,000 clones; over 60% were counted once. About 1.6% of the sample comes from the top ten.

Recombination connected TRBV18 to TRBJ1-5, with 7 bases matching TRBD1. The sample taken for sequencing was PBMCs. The receptor was isolated from a girl between 5 and 17 years old in good health and CMV-seronegative. The CDR3 amino acid sequence is: CASSPQGARNQPQHF. The DNA sequence is as follows: TGTGCCAGCTCACCACAGGGGGCTAGAAATCAGCCCCAGCATTTT.